Below are 9 T cell receptor beta chains sequenced from a single sample in a study of blood T cell repertoires in COVID-19. Generated by immunoSEQ multiplex PCR, the TCRdb table keeps only in-frame clones and is missing some. The sample consists of about 310,000 clones, roughly nine tenths of them appearing once. Sample: peripheral blood. These receptors came from a man aged 18 to 29 with active or convalescent COVID-19.

The CDR3 loop is CASSPGQGGYGYTF. The CDR3 DNA reads TGTGCCAGCAGCCCCGGACAGGGCGGCTATGGCTACACCTTC. The chain employs TRBV14 and TRBJ1-2; 8 bases match TRBD1. Germline V gives CDR1 SGHDN, CDR2 FVKESK. The CDR3 totals 14 residues. J gave up 4 bases and V 4 bases, and 5 bases lay outside the gene matches.

The chain employs TRBV6-6 and TRBJ2-5; no clear D gene. Germline-derived CDR1 and CDR2 are MNHNY and SVGAGI (reference sequence). The length of the CDR3 is 12 residues. Trimming pared 5 bases from V and 5 bases from J, leaving 9 bases between. CDR3 in DNA: TGTGCCAGCAGTCCTTACTCGGAGACCCAGTACTTC. It yields the protein CASSPYSETQYF.

This rearrangement joins TRBV9 to TRBJ2-1; perhaps TRBD2 as D (5 bases). The CDR3 contains 13 residues. Germline V gene data show CDR1 as SGDLS and CDR2 as YYNGEE. V was pared by 5 bases and J by 10 bases, with 16 bases between. This CDR3 is CASSETGIREQFF. In nucleotides, the CDR3 is TGTGCCAGCAGTGAGACGGGGATTCGCGAGCAGTTCTTC.

This clone was counted a single time. The chain is built from TRBV10-3 and TRBJ1-1; tentatively, D is TRBD1 (5 bases). This CDR3 spans 14 amino acids. The germline V and J ends were trimmed by 7 bases and 2 bases, with 14 bases remaining between them. Germline-derived CDR1 and CDR2 are ENHRY and SYGVKD. The CDR3 DNA reads TGTGCCATCACCGCGGACATAAGAAACACTGAAGCTTTCTTT. It translates to CAITADIRNTEAFF.

The chain uses TRBV6-5 and TRBJ2-2; TRBD2 matches 13 bases. The CDR3 has 15 residues. Germline CDR1 MNHEY, CDR2 SVGAGI. After removal of 10 bases from V and 1 base from J, the junction contained 3 bases not matched to a gene. CDR3 protein: CAIWTSGGNTGELFF. CDR3 sequence (DNA): TGTGCCATCTGGACTAGCGGGGGGAACACCGGGGAGCTGTTTTTT.

The V gene is TRBV5-1, the J gene TRBJ2-7, with a weak D call TRBD1 (8 bases). V was trimmed by 4 bases and J by 0 bases, leaving 14 bases between them. This CDR3 has 15 residues. CDR1 is SGHRS and CDR2 is YFSETQ in the germline V gene. The CDR3 sequence: CASSRSGTGSYEQYF. The CDR3 bases are TGCGCCAGCAGCCGAAGCGGGACAGGCTCCTACGAGCAGTACTTC.

The gene calls are TRBV27 and TRBJ1-1; D not certain. The CDR3 runs 14 residues. Trimming pared 1 base from V and 1 base from J, leaving 7 bases between. Per germline, CDR1 MNHEY and CDR2 SMNVEV (reference sequence). The CDR3 protein is CASSLLAGNTEAFF. Written as DNA, the CDR3 is TGTGCCAGCAGTTTATTGGCAGGGAACACTGAAGCTTTCTTT.

The chain links TRBV10-3 to TRBJ1-2; TRBD1 is a possible D gene (6 bases). Germline V CDR1 and CDR2: ENHRY, SYGVKD. This CDR3 spans 13 amino acids. Deletions cut 4 bases from V and 2 bases from J, with 8 bases between. The CDR3 sequence is CAISAGVNYGYTF. The CDR3 DNA sequence: TGTGCCATCAGTGCAGGGGTGAACTATGGCTACACCTTC.

This clone was observed a single time. This chain joins TRBV27 and TRBJ2-6; 9 bases map to TRBD1. The trim removed 6 bases at V and 2 bases at J, leaving 2 bases unmatched. The CDR3 spans 15 residues. Per germline, CDR1 MNHEY and CDR2 SMNVEV (reference sequence). CDR3 amino acids: CASRRDRAGANVLTF. The CDR3 DNA reads TGTGCCAGCAGAAGGGACAGGGCTGGGGCCAACGTCCTGACTTTC.